A selection of T cell receptor beta chains follows, all from one sample in a study of CD8+ T cells in alopecia areata. Profiling relied on immunoSEQ multiplex PCR, and the TCRdb table lists in-frame clones only, not all of them. Seen here are under 150,000 clones, roughly three fifths observed once, and the top ten hold 3% to 4%. The source was CD4+ T cells sorted from blood, collected at week 24, from a patient treated with tofacitinib. These receptors originate from a human donor with alopecia areata. The CDR3 runs from the conserved cysteine through the conserved F or W. D genes are given only for firm matches. A clone size is listed for some rows: how often the clone was seen (once, few, many), or a class if it is expanded.

TGTGCCTGGAGTGGGGTTGCTAACTATGGCTACACCTTC,CAWSGVANYGYTF,NA,TRBV30,TRBJ1-2,NA
TGTGCCAGCTCACGACAGGGGATAAGCGGCCAGCCCCAGCATTTT,CASSRQGISGQPQHF,NA,TRBV18,TRBJ1-5,TRBD1
TGTGCCATCAGTTCCATCGGAGGGACAGGGGGCGCTTTCTTC,CAISSIGGTGGAFF,NA,TRBV10-3,TRBJ2-1,TRBD1
TGTGCCAGCAGTCAAACCCCCCGACAGGGGAAGTACTTC,CASSQTPRQGKYF,NA,TRBV27,TRBJ2-7,TRBD1
TGTGCCAGCAGTGAATGGACAGGCGCTGATAATTCACCCCTCCACTTT,CASSEWTGADNSPLHF,NA,TRBV25-1,TRBJ1-6,TRBD1
TGTGCCAGCAGCCAAGATCTTGGGGGTTGGGAGACCCAGTACTTC,CASSQDLGGWETQYF,once,TRBV4-2,TRBJ2-5,NA
TGTGCCAGCAGCTCTGAGGGGGAGCTGTTTTTT,CASSSEGELFF,NA,TRBV5-4,TRBJ2-2,NA
TGTGCCAGCGGATACCCGGAGGGAAACACCATATATTTT,CASGYPEGNTIYF,few,TRBV6-5,TRBJ1-3,NA
TGTGCCAGCACCCTCGGGGGGGGACAGCCCCAGCATTTT,CASTLGGGQPQHF,NA,TRBV6-5,TRBJ1-5,NA
TGCAGCGTTGGAAGTCGGACCGGGACTTCCCAGTCTGGGGCCAACGTCCTGACTTTC,CSVGSRTGTSQSGANVLTF,NA,TRBV29-1,TRBJ2-6,NA
TGCAGCGTTGTACAGGGACATGAAAAACTGTTTTTT,CSVVQGHEKLFF,NA,TRBV29-1,TRBJ1-4,NA
TGCAGCGTTGACCGGGGGGGGATATACAATGAGCAGTTCTTC,CSVDRGGIYNEQFF,once,TRBV29-1,TRBJ2-1,TRBD2
TGTGCCAGCACTCCCGGGGCGACGTATAATTCACCCCTCCACTTT,CASTPGATYNSPLHF,NA,TRBV6-5,TRBJ1-6,NA
TGCAGCGTTGTGACGGGGACCTTTAATGGCTACACCTTC,CSVVTGTFNGYTF,NA,TRBV29-1,TRBJ1-2,NA
TGTGCCAGCAGTTACAGCCGACAGGATCAGCCCCAGCATTTT,CASSYSRQDQPQHF,NA,TRBV6-6,TRBJ1-5,NA
TGTGCCAGCAGCTTTAACCGGGGGGGCAAGGGAGATACGCAGTATTTT,CASSFNRGGKGDTQYF,NA,TRBV7-2,TRBJ2-3,TRBD2
TGTGCCAGCATTCCGGCTCCAGGGTATGGCTACACCTTC,CASIPAPGYGYTF,NA,TRBV2,TRBJ1-2,NA